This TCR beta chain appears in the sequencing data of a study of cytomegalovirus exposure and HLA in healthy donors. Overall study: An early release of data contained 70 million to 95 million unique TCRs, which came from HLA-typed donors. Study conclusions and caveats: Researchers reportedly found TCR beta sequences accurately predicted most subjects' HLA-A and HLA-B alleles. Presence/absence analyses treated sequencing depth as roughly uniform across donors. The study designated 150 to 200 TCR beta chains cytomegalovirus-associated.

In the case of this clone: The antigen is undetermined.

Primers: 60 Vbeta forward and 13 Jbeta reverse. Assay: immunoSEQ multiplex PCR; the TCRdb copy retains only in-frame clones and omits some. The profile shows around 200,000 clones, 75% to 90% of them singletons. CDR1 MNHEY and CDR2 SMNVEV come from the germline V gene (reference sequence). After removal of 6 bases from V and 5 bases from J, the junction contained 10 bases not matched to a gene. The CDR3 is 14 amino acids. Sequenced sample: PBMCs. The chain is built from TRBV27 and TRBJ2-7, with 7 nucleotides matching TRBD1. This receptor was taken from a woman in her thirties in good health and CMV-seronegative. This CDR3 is CASRTGPPIDEQYF. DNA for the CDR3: TGTGCCAGCAGGACAGGGCCTCCCATCGACGAGCAGTACTTC.